This T cell receptor (beta chain) was captured by sequencing in a study of blood T cell repertoires in COVID-19. The wider study: The United States, Italy and Spain were the sources of the acute and convalescent COVID-19 samples. T cells, B-cell-depleted T cells, or PBMCs provided the cDNA or gDNA that served as material.

Seattle's cohort entered during active infection and was followed longitudinally. Authors' analysis steps: Amplification of reference gene primers provided the estimated nucleated cell counts. Measured with immunoSEQ multiplex PCR; TCRdb has only the in-frame clones, and not every one. The V and J calls and clone size are taken from that table; D and trimming were inferred from the DNA. The sample records around 70,000 clones, approximately 89% being singletons. Sequences were obtained from peripheral blood. This receptor was taken from a man between 45 and 60 years old with COVID-19, enrolled during active disease.

The CDR3 spells CASSNRDRGVSSNQPQHF. CDR3 sequence (DNA): TGTGCCAGCAGTAACCGGGACAGGGGGGTTTCTAGCAATCAGCCCCAGCATTTT. The chain recombines TRBV6-2 or TRBV6-3 with TRBJ1-5, with 11 bases aligning to TRBD1. The germline gives CDR1 MNHEY, CDR2 SVGEGT. The CDR3 extends over 18 amino acids. V was pared by 5 bases and J by 0 bases, with 9 bases of the junction left unmatched.